The 31 T cell receptor beta chains in this list originate from one sample, sequenced in a study of shared clonotypes between healthy human individuals. The repertoire was sequenced with immunoSEQ multiplex PCR; TCRdb's copy has only in-frame clones and lacks some. The table lists around 1,900,000 clones, about 94% of them singletons. Terminally differentiated effector memory CD45RA+ cells were left out of the naive CD8 fraction, which was CD45RO-negative and positively selected for CCR7. The sample comprised naive CD8+ T cells from PBMCs. The receptors shown here come from a man younger than 35 in good health. Some clones in this sample may be carry-over from other donors' samples.

The CDR3 region is CASSLADLKFF. CDR3 bases: TGCGCCAGCAGCTTGGCGGATTTGAAGTTCTTC. The chain is built from TRBV5-1 and TRBJ2-1; D gene unclear. Deletions cut 0 bases from V and 14 bases from J, with 9 bases between. Germline assignment: CDR1 SGHRS and CDR2 YFSETQ. This CDR3 spans 11 amino acids.

About this clone: This sample includes further DNA sequences coding for the same CDR3. V usage is TRBV6-1 and J usage is TRBJ2-7; 9 nucleotides line up with TRBD2. Germline CDR1 MNHNS, CDR2 SASEGT. The CDR3 covers 14 residues. V was pared by 1 base and J by 3 bases, with 1 base of the junction left unmatched. The DNA for the CDR3 is TGTGCCAGCAGTGAAGGACTAGCGGACTACGAGCAGTACTTC. It is translated as CASSEGLADYEQYF.

Only a few counts were recorded for this clone. This chain joins TRBV9 and TRBJ2-1; the D call may be TRBD1 or TRBD2 (5 bases each). The V gene lost 0 bases and the J gene lost 6 bases, with 13 bases spanning the gap. The CDR3 consists of 15 residues. CDR1 is SGDLS and CDR2 is YYNGEE in the germline V gene. The CDR3 DNA reads TGTGCCAGCAGCGTAGGGAGGACAACAGGCAATGAGCAGTTCTTC. Encoded protein: CASSVGRTTGNEQFF.

This chain links TRBV6-5 with TRBJ2-1, with a possible D match to TRBD1 (6 bases). The CDR3 is 15 amino acids. Germline values: CDR1 MNHEY, CDR2 SVGAGI. V was clipped by 6 bases and J by 10 bases, with 22 bases between them. This CDR3 reads CASSYENTQGNEQFF. CDR3 in DNA: TGTGCCAGCAGCTACGAGAATACCCAGGGGAACGAGCAGTTCTTC.

On this clone itself: One end of the junction varies from germline; a read error may be responsible. V is TRBV4-1 and J is TRBJ2-5, with D tentatively TRBD1 (6 bases). Matching the DNA end better, TRBJ2-7 makes the J call doubtful. The CDR3 contains 16 residues. Looked up from germline, CDR1 is MGHRA and CDR2 is YSYEKL. This chain's CDR3 is CASSPSGHQSSYEQYF. Here the CDR3 DNA reads TGTGCCAGCAGCCCATCGGGACACCAGAGCTCCTACGAGCAGTACTTC.

Only a few counts were recorded for this clone. V and J are TRBV10-2 and TRBJ1-5, with D perhaps TRBD1 (6 bases). The CDR3 sequence is 13 residues long. CDR1 is WSHSY, CDR2 SAAADI, per germline. V was pared by 6 bases and J by 4 bases, with 10 bases between. CDR3 sequence reads: CASSITGNQPQHF. The CDR3 bases are TGCGCCAGCAGCATTACAGGGAATCAGCCCCAGCATTTT.

The J gene is TRBJ2-7, the V gene TRBV13; 10 bases fit TRBD2. Trimming at V came to 5 bases and at J to 4 bases, leaving 11 bases not matched to a gene. Per the germline V gene, CDR1 is PRHDT and CDR2 is FYEKMQ (reference sequence). This CDR3 is built from 16 residues. This CDR3 reads CASSGRLAGVPYEQYF. The CDR3 DNA follows: TGTGCCAGCAGCGGCCGGCTAGCGGGAGTTCCGTACGAGCAGTACTTC.

The V call is TRBV15, the J call TRBJ1-5; the match to TRBD1 covers 8 bases. This CDR3 comprises 16 residues. Germline V gene sequence: CDR1 LNHNV, CDR2 YYDKDF (reference sequence). Trimming cost V 1 base and J 7 bases; bases outside gene matches: 9. CDR3 amino acids: CATSRVPTGVGQPQHF. CDR3 bases: TGTGCCACCAGCAGAGTCCCGACAGGGGTGGGGCAGCCCCAGCATTTT.

This clone was found a few times. The chain has TRBV21-1 and TRBJ1-1. TRBV21-1 is a listed pseudogene. The CDR3 sequence is 9 residues long. Written as DNA, the CDR3 is TGTGCCAGCAGAGACCCGGGTTTCTTT. This codes for CASRDPGFF.

The chain has TRBV30 and TRBJ2-2; 9 bases agree with TRBD2. The germline V gene encodes CDR1 GTSNPN and CDR2 SVGIG (reference sequence). The length of the CDR3 is 15 residues. V lost 3 bases, J lost 1 base, and 3 bases stayed unmatched. The DNA for the CDR3 is TGTGCCTGGAGCCCAGCGGGGGGGAACACCGGGGAGCTGTTTTTT. Amino acids: CAWSPAGGNTGELFF.

With respect to this clone: One junction end does not reproduce the germline sequence, and a read error may be involved. The chain employs TRBV15 and TRBJ2-2; 9 nucleotides match TRBD1. Germline assignment: CDR1 LNHNV and CDR2 YYDKDF (reference sequence). The CDR3 is 17 amino acids. The CDR3 loop is CATNPGRGTGNAGELFF. CDR3 in DNA: TGTGCCACCAATCCAGGGCGGGGGACAGGGAACGCCGGGGAGCTGTTTTTT.

This chain joins TRBV30 and TRBJ2-7; TRBD1 matches at 7 bases. J lost 6 bases, V lost 4 bases, and 15 bases had no gene match. Germline assignment: CDR1 GTSNPN and CDR2 SVGIG (reference sequence). The CDR3 loop spans 15 amino acids. Here the CDR3 reads CAWTRGRDSLLEQYF. The CDR3 DNA reads TGTGCCTGGACAAGGGGCCGGGACAGCCTTCTCGAGCAGTACTTC.

V gene TRBV5-1 combines with J gene TRBJ2-2; D is ambiguous. CDR1 is SGHRS, CDR2 YFSETQ, per germline. This CDR3 spans 15 amino acids. V was shortened by 0 bases and J by 1 base, with 7 bases between the two germline ends. CDR3 DNA: TGCGCCAGCAGCTTGGCTTCAGGGAACACCGGGGAGCTGTTTTTT. This encodes CASSLASGNTGELFF.

The V call is TRBV7-8, the J call TRBJ1-2, with unresolved D. The CDR3 contains 16 residues. V was cut by 1 base and J by 2 bases, with 14 bases left in between. The germline CDR1 and CDR2 sequences are SGHVS and FQNEAQ. The CDR3 bases are TGTGCCAGCAGCTTAGAGGTGGTACCGCCGAACTATGGCTACACCTTC. This sequence encodes CASSLEVVPPNYGYTF.

To note about this clone: This specimen includes other DNA sequences encoding the same CDR3. The CDR3 protein is CASSLPGGTYEQYF. The CDR3, as DNA: TGTGCCAGCAGTTTGCCCGGGGGGACCTACGAGCAGTACTTC. The V gene is TRBV28, the J gene TRBJ2-7, with 7 bases identical to TRBD2. After removal of 3 bases from V and 2 bases from J, the junction contained 4 bases not matched to a gene. CDR1 and CDR2 (germline): MDHEN, SYDVKM. The CDR3 consists of 14 residues.

The chain employs TRBV7-9 and TRBJ2-3; 7 bases match TRBD1. This CDR3 region has 15 residues. With 6 bases clipped from V and 0 bases from J, the junction kept 6 bases outside the gene matches. Germline CDR1 SEHNR, CDR2 FQNEAQ (reference sequence). CDR3 nucleotide sequence: TGTGCCAGCAGTGAGACAGGGATCAGCACAGATACGCAGTATTTT. Translation: CASSETGISTDTQYF.

The chain joins TRBV11-2 to TRBJ2-1; D may match TRBD1 or TRBD2 (5 bases each). In germline, CDR1 is SGHAT, CDR2 FQNNGV. This CDR3 spans 18 amino acids. The V end lost 1 base, the J end lost 3 bases, and 19 bases lay between the germline ends. The CDR3 here is CASSLGFWSERGYNEQFF. CDR3 coding DNA: TGTGCCAGCAGCTTAGGGTTTTGGTCCGAGAGGGGCTACAATGAGCAGTTCTTC.

The V call is TRBV9, the J call TRBJ1-5; D perhaps matches TRBD1 (6 bases). Germline V gives CDR1 SGDLS, CDR2 YYNGEE. V lost 0 bases and J lost 5, with 12 bases in between. This CDR3 is 15 amino acids long. The CDR3 spells CASSVGYREDQPQHF. CDR3 DNA: TGTGCCAGCAGCGTAGGCTACAGGGAGGATCAGCCCCAGCATTTT.

V and J are TRBV28 and TRBJ2-1; D perhaps matches TRBD2 (5 bases). V lost 3 bases, J lost 9 bases, and 12 bases lay in between. Per the germline V gene, CDR1 is MDHEN and CDR2 is SYDVKM. The CDR3 is 13 residues long. The chain's CDR3 is CASSLLFRGEQFF. CDR3 bases: TGTGCCAGCAGTTTGTTGTTCCGGGGTGAGCAGTTCTTC.

V is TRBV4-2 and J is TRBJ2-7; TRBD1 might be the D (6 bases). The CDR3 consists of 15 residues. Germline CDR1 and CDR2: LGHNA and YNFKEQ. V lost 0 bases and J lost 4, with 13 bases in between. CDR3 bases: TGTGCCAGCAGCCAAGATCGGACAGTTGCTTACGAGCAGTACTTC. Protein product: CASSQDRTVAYEQYF.

About this clone itself: The identical CDR3 is also encoded by other nucleotide sequences in the sample. J is TRBJ2-7 and V is TRBV4-1; D is perhaps TRBD1 (5 bases). V was shortened by 1 base and J by 1 base, with 11 bases between the two germline ends. The CDR3 consists of 15 residues. Germline V gives CDR1 MGHRA, CDR2 YSYEKL. For the CDR3, the DNA is TGCGCCAGCAGCCAAGGGGGCGGCCTGTCCTACGAGCAGTACTTC. Residues: CASSQGGGLSYEQYF.

V and J are TRBV7-8 and TRBJ1-5, with a weak D call TRBD1 (5 bases). V dropped 4 bases and J dropped 2 bases, with 15 bases sitting between them. Germline assignment: CDR1 SGHVS and CDR2 FQNEAQ. This CDR3 comprises 16 residues. In DNA form, the CDR3 reads TGTGCCAGCAGCTCCGGGGGGGTTTCGGGCAATCAGCCCCAGCATTTT. Its protein is CASSSGGVSGNQPQHF.

This rearrangement joins TRBV21-1 to TRBJ2-5; no DNA check was done on the table's D call, TRBD1. TRBV21-1 corresponds to a pseudogene. The CDR3 sequence is 18 residues long. CDR3: CASSKVDRGRGRRETQYF. CDR3 bases: TGTGCCAGCAGCAAAGTGGACAGGGGGCGCGGGAGAAGGGAGACCCAGTACTTC.

V is TRBV13 and J is TRBJ1-2; D unresolved. In germline, CDR1 is PRHDT, CDR2 FYEKMQ (reference sequence). The V and J ends lost 5 bases and 8 bases respectively, with 9 bases between them. The CDR3 is 11 residues long. The CDR3 region is CASSDRVGYTF. In nucleotides, the CDR3 is TGTGCCAGCAGCGATCGGGTAGGCTACACCTTC.

The chain employs TRBV2 and TRBJ1-5; no reliable D call. This CDR3 region has 16 residues. Germline V lookup: CDR1 SNHLY, CDR2 FYNNEI. Trimming removed 5 bases at V and 0 bases at J, with 14 bases between. The CDR3 here is CASSPTRRVSNQPQHF. In DNA form, the CDR3 reads TGTGCCAGCAGTCCAACCCGACGGGTTAGCAATCAGCCCCAGCATTTT.

This sequence joins TRBV14 and TRBJ1-3; D remains ambiguous. The CDR3 length is 16 residues. With 1 base removed from V and 0 bases from J, the gap between germline ends came to 10 bases. Germline-derived CDR1 and CDR2 are SGHDN and FVKESK. CDR3 coding DNA: TGTGCCAGCAGCCAAGCCCCCGGGTACTCTGGAAACACCATATATTTT. It encodes CASSQAPGYSGNTIYF.

V and J are TRBV7-8 and TRBJ2-7; 9 nucleotides agree with TRBD2. The CDR3 length is 18 residues. Germline V lookup: CDR1 SGHVS, CDR2 FQNEAQ. V lost 0 bases and J lost 4; bases outside the gene matches: 13. CDR3 loop: CASSLAHLGAGGPYEQYF. The CDR3, as DNA: TGTGCCAGCAGCTTAGCGCACTTGGGCGCGGGAGGGCCATACGAGCAGTACTTC.

The chain links TRBV6-1 to TRBJ2-7; no definite D call. V shed 5 bases and J shed 0 bases, with 11 bases lying between them. The CDR3 is 14 amino acids. The germline V gene has CDR1 MNHNS and CDR2 SASEGT. CDR3 protein: CASSLRSSSYEQYF. CDR3 sequence (DNA): TGTGCCAGCAGTCTCCGTTCGAGCTCCTACGAGCAGTACTTC.

The V and J genes are TRBV28 and TRBJ2-1; the match to TRBD2 covers 10 bases. V gave up 4 bases and J gave up 0 bases; unmatched junction bases: 15. The CDR3 is made up of 20 amino acids. In germline, CDR1 is MDHEN, CDR2 SYDVKM. The CDR3 region has the DNA TGTGCCAGCAGTTCCCCCCCTAGCGGGAGAAGAAAGAGCTCCTACAATGAGCAGTTCTTC. Its translation is CASSSPPSGRRKSSYNEQFF.

CDR3 sequence: CASSQSPGETYEQYF. For the CDR3, the DNA is TGTGCCAGCAGCCAATCCCCTGGGGAAACCTACGAGCAGTACTTC. V gene TRBV7-8 combines with J gene TRBJ2-7, with unresolved D. CDR1 and CDR2 from the germline V gene are SGHVS and FQNEAQ. V dropped 5 bases and J dropped 2 bases, with 16 bases sitting between them. The CDR3 is 15 amino acids.

This clone appeared a single time. This chain uses TRBV2 with TRBJ1-2; the D is unclear. Trimming left V 6 bases short and J 6 bases short, with 11 bases between. Germline loops: CDR1 SNHLY, CDR2 FYNNEI. The CDR3 has 12 residues. This CDR3 reads CASRDLTDGYTF. The CDR3 DNA sequence: TGTGCCAGCAGGGACTTAACGGATGGCTACACCTTC.